The rows below give T cell receptor beta chains drawn from one sample of a study of cytomegalovirus exposure and HLA in healthy donors. Here immunoSEQ multiplex PCR was the method, and the copy in TCRdb shows in-frame clones only, minus some. The data show about 59,000 clones, 70% to 75% seen once. Sequenced: PBMCs. Receptor source: a man in his thirties or forties in good health and CMV-seropositive. CDR3s include the opening cysteine and the closing phenylalanine or tryptophan. D genes are given only for firm matches. Some rows mark clone size as missing; the rest say once, few, many or name a class of expanded clone.

>TRBV28|13|NA|TRBJ1-1|TRBD1
TGTGCCAGCAGTTCTACAGGGGGCACTGAAGCTTTCTTT
CASSSTGGTEAFF
>TRBV9|15|NA|TRBJ2-7|TRBD1
TGTGCCAGCAGCGTCTCCGGGACAGGGCAATACGAGCAGTACTTC
CASSVSGTGQYEQYF
>TRBV5-4|15|NA|TRBJ2-1|TRBD2
TGTGCCAGCAGCAGCGGGGGGCCGCCCTACAATGAGCAGTTCTTC
CASSSGGPPYNEQFF
>TRBV4-1|16|once|TRBJ2-2|NA
TGCGCCAGCAGCCAAGTTTGGGGACTTGGGGCCGGGGAGCTGTTTTTT
CASSQVWGLGAGELFF
>TRBV15|14|NA|TRBJ1-5|TRBD1
TGTGCCACCAGGGGACAGGGGAGGAATCAGCCCCAGCATTTT
CATRGQGRNQPQHF
>TRBV2|14|NA|TRBJ1-4|TRBD1
TGTGCCAGCAACACAGGGGGTGTAGGGGAAAAACTGTTTTTT
CASNTGGVGEKLFF
>TRBV7-9|14|NA|TRBJ2-5|NA
TGTGCCAGCAGCTTATATGGCGGGGAAGAGACCCAGTACTTC
CASSLYGGEETQYF
>TRBV9|15|once|TRBJ2-1|TRBD2
TGTGCCAGCAGCGTAGGTAGCGGGGGTTACAATGAGCAGTTCTTC
CASSVGSGGYNEQFF
>TRBV4-1|12|NA|TRBJ1-2|NA
TGCGCCAGCAGCCAAGGAGGATCCGGCTACACCTTC
CASSQGGSGYTF
>TRBV7-2|13|NA|TRBJ1-4|TRBD1
TGTGCCAGCAGCAAGGACAGGGTAGAAAAACTGTTTTTT
CASSKDRVEKLFF
>TRBV18|17|NA|TRBJ1-5|TRBD1
TGTGCCAGCTCACCAATCATGACAGGGGAGAACAATCAGCCCCAGCATTTT
CASSPIMTGENNQPQHF
>TRBV27|17|NA|TRBJ1-2|TRBD1
TGTGCCAGCAGTTGGGGACAGGGGCACCTAAGAAACTATGGCTACACCTTC
CASSWGQGHLRNYGYTF
>TRBV4-3|16|NA|TRBJ1-2|NA
TGCGCCAGCAGCCAAGAGGGGAGGCAGGCTCGCTATGGCTACACCTTC
CASSQEGRQARYGYTF
>TRBV5-4|14|NA|TRBJ2-2|TRBD1
TGTGCCAGCAGCACCGGGACAGGCACCGGGGAGCTGTTTTTT
CASSTGTGTGELFF
>TRBV28|17|NA|TRBJ1-6|NA
TGTGCCAGCAGTTTATACGGACGGGGAAAGGAGGAATCACCCCTCCACTTT
CASSLYGRGKEESPLHF
>TRBV6-5|13|once|TRBJ2-5|NA
TGTGCCAGCAGCCTCAGGGATTCGGAGACCCAGTACTTC
CASSLRDSETQYF
>TRBV30|16|NA|TRBJ1-2|NA
TGTGCCTGGAGTGTAACGGGGGGGGCCTCATTCTATGGCTACACCTTC
CAWSVTGGASFYGYTF
>TRBV27|15|NA|TRBJ1-1|TRBD1
TGTGCCAGCAGTTTAACACGGACAGGAGACACTGAAGCTTTCTTT
CASSLTRTGDTEAFF
>TRBV28|12|NA|TRBJ2-1|NA
TGTGCCAGCAGAACTTCCGTCAATGAGCAGTTCTTC
CASRTSVNEQFF
>TRBV7-8|15|NA|TRBJ1-5|TRBD1
TGTGCCAGCAGCCCAGGGGGGCGCGGCAATCAGCCCCAGCATTTT
CASSPGGRGNQPQHF
>TRBV25-1|17|NA|TRBJ1-1|TRBD1
TGTGCCAGCAGTGACCCCGGACAGGGCAAAATGAACACTGAAGCTTTCTTT
CASSDPGQGKMNTEAFF
>TRBV19|15|NA|TRBJ2-7|NA
TGTGCCAGTAGTCTACCCAGGGCGAGAGAGGACGAGCAGTACTTC
CASSLPRAREDEQYF
>TRBV19|13|NA|TRBJ1-1|TRBD1
TGTGCCAGCAACCCTGACAGGGCGGTTGAAGCTTTCTTT
CASNPDRAVEAFF
>TRBV7-9|14|few|TRBJ1-1|TRBD1
TGTGCCAGCAGTTTGGGACAGCTGAACACTGAAGCTTTCTTT
CASSLGQLNTEAFF
>TRBV6-5|16|NA|TRBJ2-7|NA
TGTGCCAGCAGTTACTCGTACTGGGGGCGAAGTTACGAGCAGTACTTC
CASSYSYWGRSYEQYF
>TRBV7-9|18|few|TRBJ2-6|TRBD1
TGTGCCAGCAGCTCTCACAGGGGTTTTAGCTCTGGGGCCAACGTCCTGACTTTC
CASSSHRGFSSGANVLTF
>TRBV28|13|once|TRBJ1-2|TRBD1
TGTGCCAGCAGTTTATTAGGGGGCGGTGGCTACACCTTC
CASSLLGGGGYTF
>TRBV10-3|15|once|TRBJ2-3|TRBD1
TGTGCCATCAGGTTCACAGGGGGCGCAACAGATACGCAGTATTTT
CAIRFTGGATDTQYF
>TRBV11-1|12|NA|TRBJ2-7|NA
TGTGCCAGCAGCTGGCAGGGTGGCGAGCAGTACTTC
CASSWQGGEQYF
>TRBV5-1|14|NA|TRBJ1-1|TRBD1
TGCGCCAGCAGCTTGGCAGACAGGGTTGACGAAGCTTTCTTT
CASSLADRVDEAFF
>TRBV30|13|NA|TRBJ2-1|NA
TGTGCCTGGGAGCCTGACTGGTACAATGAGCAGTTCTTC
CAWEPDWYNEQFF
>TRBV7-2|15|NA|TRBJ2-7|TRBD1
TGTGCCAGCAGCTTAGCCCGACAGGGGTCCTACGAGCAGTACTTC
CASSLARQGSYEQYF
>TRBV18|13|few|TRBJ2-7|NA
TGTGCCAGCTCACGAGAGACTTCCTACGAGCAGTACTTC
CASSRETSYEQYF
>TRBV7-6|13|few|TRBJ2-5|NA
TGTGCCAGCAGCTTATCAGGACTCCGAACCCAGTACTTC
CASSLSGLRTQYF
>TRBV30|13|few|TRBJ2-1|NA
TGTGCCTGGGCGGGGATCCCCTACAATGAGCAGTTCTTC
CAWAGIPYNEQFF
>TRBV7-2|12|NA|TRBJ1-3|TRBD1
TGTGCCACCGACAGGGGTGGAAACACCATATATTTT
CATDRGGNTIYF
>TRBV28|19|NA|TRBJ2-5|NA
TGTGCCAGCAGTTTCCCGAACCCGACGGAACCGGGGATCGAAGAGACCCAGTACTTC
CASSFPNPTEPGIEETQYF
>TRBV5-1|14|NA|TRBJ2-5|TRBD1
TGCGCCAGCAGCTTCTCGGACAGGGAAGAGACCCAGTACTTC
CASSFSDREETQYF
>TRBV4-1|14|NA|TRBJ2-3|NA
TGCGCCAGCAGCCAAGATGTAGTAACAGATACGCAGTATTTT
CASSQDVVTDTQYF